This T cell receptor beta chain was profiled in a study of T-cell memory formation after mild COVID-19. Study results and caveats: From day 15 to 85, contracting clones were balanced between CD4 and CD8, whereas later expanders leaned toward CD4+. Memory cells collected pre-infection included some clones that later responded, suggesting cross-reactive memory joined.

V was pared by 1 base and J by 4 bases, with 3 bases of the junction left unmatched. CDR1 is SGHDN and CDR2 is FVKESK in the germline V gene. The CDR3 sequence is 15 residues long. TCRalpha and TCRbeta libraries used 5'RACE with constant-segment primers and UMIs. In TCRdb, the 5' RACE reads were re-called with MiXCR into one record per CDR3 protein. This sample has approximately 100,000 distinct CDR3 sequences; around 10% occur once, and the top ten carry more than 35%. In its sample, this clonotype was seen a few times. What it binds is not known. The V gene is TRBV14, the J gene TRBJ2-1, with 8 bases lining up with TRBD1. Sequenced: PBMCs or a T cell subset sorted from them (not recorded which). The TCR sequence derives from a man aged 18 to 35 who had mild COVID-19 (a few samples of this study predate the infection). Cell type and time point are not known. This CDR3 is CASSQGQGRYNEQFF. DNA of the CDR3: TGTGCCAGCAGCCAAGGACAGGGGAGGTACAATGAGCAGTTCTTC.